This T cell receptor beta chain stems from a study of blood T cell repertoires in COVID-19. Overall study context: Collection of acute and convalescent COVID-19 samples took place in the United States, Italy and Spain. Sample material is recorded as cDNA or gDNA derived from T cells, B-cell-depleted T cells, or PBMCs.

The age range of participants was 18 to 89 years, with residence in about two dozen US areas. Cohorts were determined from participant-reported clinical history. CDR3 size: 15 residues. CDR1 and CDR2 (germline): SGHNT, YENEEA. J gave up 9 bases and V 1 base, and 8 bases lay outside the gene matches. Clones were sequenced by immunoSEQ multiplex PCR, and TCRdb holds only the in-frame ones, with some missing. Of around 130,000 clones in the sample, 84% were seen once. The J gene is TRBJ2-4, the V gene TRBV11-3; 8 nucleotides align to TRBD1. Sequencing was carried out using PBMCs or T cells enriched from blood (not recorded which). The TCR was taken from a woman in her 50s with acute COVID-19. The CDR3, as DNA: TGTGCCAGCAGCTTAGCTGGGACAGGCGCCAGCATTCAGTACTTC. Translation: CASSLAGTGASIQYF.